A single TCR beta chain is shown here with its context. Second-dose groups at about 4 or about 12 weeks were pooled. The data are from a study of T cell responses to AZD1222 COVID-19 vaccine. The germline CDR1 and CDR2 sequences are MDHEN and SYDVKM. The CDR3 loop spans 14 amino acids. V shed 5 bases and J shed 3 bases, with 13 bases lying between them. Produced via immunoSEQ multiplex PCR; TCRdb's table is partial and in-frame only. The sample shows 150,000 to 200,000 clones, roughly 92% of them seen only once. The sample consisted of peripheral blood, taken 28 days after the second AZD1222 dose. V is TRBV28 and J is TRBJ1-1, with unresolved D. This receptor was obtained from an adult who received the AZD1222 COVID-19 vaccine. Written as DNA, the CDR3 is TGTGCCAGCAGTCCTCCAGAGGGCCACACTGAAGCTTTCTTT. It codes for CASSPPEGHTEAFF.